The source of this T cell receptor (beta chain) is a study of blood T cell repertoires in COVID-19. Study overall: Sites across the United States, Italy and Spain contributed samples from acute and convalescent COVID-19.

The recovered donors of Cohort 3 showed two negative PCRs, clearance, or symptom resolution. The method was immunoSEQ multiplex PCR; TCRdb's version includes in-frame clones alone and lacks a portion of them. In the table there are hundreds of thousands of clones, 85% of which are singletons. V lost 1 base and J lost 10; bases outside the gene matches: 8. This CDR3 is 16 amino acids long. Germline V CDR1 and CDR2: LGHNA, YNFKEQ. V is TRBV4-2 and J is TRBJ2-1, with 12 bases identical to TRBD2. This clonotype originated in a woman between 45 and 65 years old who had recovered from COVID-19. Sequencing used PBMCs or T cells enriched from blood (not recorded which). In DNA form, the CDR3 reads TGTGCCAGCAGCCAAGTACTAGCGGGGGGCCACCCCGAGCAGTTCTTC. It codes for CASSQVLAGGHPEQFF.